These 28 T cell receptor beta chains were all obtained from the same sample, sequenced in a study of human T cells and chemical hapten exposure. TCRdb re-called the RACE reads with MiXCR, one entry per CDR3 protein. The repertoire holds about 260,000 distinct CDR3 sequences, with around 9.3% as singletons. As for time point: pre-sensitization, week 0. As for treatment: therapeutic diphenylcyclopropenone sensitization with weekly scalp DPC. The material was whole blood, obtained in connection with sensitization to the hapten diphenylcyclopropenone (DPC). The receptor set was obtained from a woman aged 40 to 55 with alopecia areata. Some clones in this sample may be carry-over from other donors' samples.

The CDR3 is CASSLISKAGELFF. In DNA form, the CDR3 reads TGTGCCAGCAGCTTAATATCTAAGGCCGGGGAGCTGTTTTTT. The chain is built from TRBV7-3 and TRBJ2-2; D unresolved. The CDR3 contains 14 residues. CDR1 is SGHTA, CDR2 FQGTGA, per germline. V dropped 1 base and J dropped 6 bases, with 9 bases sitting between them.

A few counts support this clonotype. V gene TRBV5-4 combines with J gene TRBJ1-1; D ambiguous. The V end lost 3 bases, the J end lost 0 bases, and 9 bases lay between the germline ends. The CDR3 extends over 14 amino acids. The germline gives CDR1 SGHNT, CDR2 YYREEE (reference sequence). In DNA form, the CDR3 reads TGTGCCAGCAGCTCCGCTACACTGAACACTGAAGCTTTCTTT. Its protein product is CASSSATLNTEAFF.

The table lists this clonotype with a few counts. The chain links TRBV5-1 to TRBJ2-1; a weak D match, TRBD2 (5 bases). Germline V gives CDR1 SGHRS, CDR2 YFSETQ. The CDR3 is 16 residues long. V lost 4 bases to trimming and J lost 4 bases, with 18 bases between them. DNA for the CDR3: TGCGCCAGCAGCCCCCCGTGGGCGACTACTTACAATGAGCAGTTCTTC. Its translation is CASSPPWATTYNEQFF.

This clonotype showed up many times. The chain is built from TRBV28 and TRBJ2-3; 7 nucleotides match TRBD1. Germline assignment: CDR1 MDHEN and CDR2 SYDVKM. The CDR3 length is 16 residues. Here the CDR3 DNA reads TGTGCAAGTCCCCCTTCGGGGCAGGGGGTCACAGATACGCAGTATTTT. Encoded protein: CASPPSGQGVTDTQYF.

The CDR3: CSVRQLVDTEAFF. The CDR3 coding sequence is TGCAGCGTTAGACAGCTTGTGGACACTGAAGCTTTCTTT. The chain links TRBV29-1 to TRBJ1-1; weak D call: TRBD1 (5 bases). The ends were cut back, 5 bases at V and 3 bases at J, with 13 bases in the middle. The CDR3 sequence is 13 residues long. Germline CDR1 SQVTM, CDR2 ANQGSEA.

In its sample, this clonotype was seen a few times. The DNA for the CDR3 is TGTGCCAGCAGCAAAGAGGACAGGGGGGGTTGGCAGCCCCAGCATTTT. This translates into CASSKEDRGGWQPQHF. The gene calls are TRBV21-1 and TRBJ1-5; the DNA was not used to check the table's D call, TRBD1. TRBV21-1 is termed a pseudogene. This CDR3 has 16 residues.

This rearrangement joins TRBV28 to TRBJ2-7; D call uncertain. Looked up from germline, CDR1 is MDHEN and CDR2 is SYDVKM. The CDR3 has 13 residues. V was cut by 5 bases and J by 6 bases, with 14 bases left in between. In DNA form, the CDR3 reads TGTGCCAGCAGTGCAACCCCGGCTAGCGAGCAGTACTTC. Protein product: CASSATPASEQYF.

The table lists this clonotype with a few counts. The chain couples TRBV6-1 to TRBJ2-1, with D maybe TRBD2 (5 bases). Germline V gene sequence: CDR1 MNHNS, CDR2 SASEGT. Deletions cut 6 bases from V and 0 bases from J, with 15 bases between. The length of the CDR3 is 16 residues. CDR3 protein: CASRRTGAGSYNEQFF. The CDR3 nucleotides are TGTGCCAGCAGAAGGACTGGAGCCGGCTCCTACAATGAGCAGTTCTTC.

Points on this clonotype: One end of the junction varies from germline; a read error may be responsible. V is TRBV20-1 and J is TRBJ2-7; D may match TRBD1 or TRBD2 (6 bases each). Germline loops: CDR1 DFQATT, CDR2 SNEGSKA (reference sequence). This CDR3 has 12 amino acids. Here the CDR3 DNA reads TGCAGTGCTGGCGGGACAAAGTACGCGCAGTACTTC. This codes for CSAGGTKYAQYF.

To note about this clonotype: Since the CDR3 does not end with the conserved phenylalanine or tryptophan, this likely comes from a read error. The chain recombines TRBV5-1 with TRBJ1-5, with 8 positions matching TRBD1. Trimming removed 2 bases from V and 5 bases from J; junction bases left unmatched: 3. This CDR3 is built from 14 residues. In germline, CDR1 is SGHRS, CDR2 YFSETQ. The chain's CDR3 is CASSFSTGDQPQHL. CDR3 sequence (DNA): TGCGCCAGCAGCTTTTCGACAGGGGATCAGCCCCAGCATCTT.

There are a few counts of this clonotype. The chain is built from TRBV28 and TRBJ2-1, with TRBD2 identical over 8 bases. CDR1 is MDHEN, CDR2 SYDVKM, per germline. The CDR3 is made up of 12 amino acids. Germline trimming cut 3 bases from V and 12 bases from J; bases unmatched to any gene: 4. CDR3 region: CASSLGLGGQFF. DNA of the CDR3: TGTGCCAGCAGTTTGGGACTAGGTGGGCAGTTCTTC.

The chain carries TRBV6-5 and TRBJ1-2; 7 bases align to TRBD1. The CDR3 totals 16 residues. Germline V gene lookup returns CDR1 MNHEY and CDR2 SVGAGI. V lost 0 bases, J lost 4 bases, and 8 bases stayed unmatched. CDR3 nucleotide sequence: TGTGCCAGCAGTTACTCATTGGGGACAGACCCCTATGGCTACACCTTC. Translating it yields CASSYSLGTDPYGYTF.

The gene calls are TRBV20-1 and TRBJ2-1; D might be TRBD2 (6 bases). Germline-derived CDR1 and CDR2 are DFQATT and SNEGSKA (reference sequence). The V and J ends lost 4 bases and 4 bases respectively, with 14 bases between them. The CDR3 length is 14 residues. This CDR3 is CSATRLRGYNEQFF. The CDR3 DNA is TGCAGTGCTACTAGACTACGGGGGTACAATGAGCAGTTCTTC.

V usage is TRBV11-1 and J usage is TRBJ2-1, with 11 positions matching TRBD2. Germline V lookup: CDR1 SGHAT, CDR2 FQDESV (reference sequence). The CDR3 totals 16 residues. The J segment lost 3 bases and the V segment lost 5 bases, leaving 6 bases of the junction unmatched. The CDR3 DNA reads TGTGCCAGCAGCGACCGACTAGCGGGGATCTACAATGAGCAGTTCTTC. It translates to CASSDRLAGIYNEQFF.

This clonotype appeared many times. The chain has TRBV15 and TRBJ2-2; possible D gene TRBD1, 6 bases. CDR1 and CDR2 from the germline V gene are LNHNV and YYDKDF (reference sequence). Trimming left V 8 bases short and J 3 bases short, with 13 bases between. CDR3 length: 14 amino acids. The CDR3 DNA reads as TGTGCCACCGGCAAGCCAGGGGACACCGGGGAGCTGTTTTTT. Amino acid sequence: CATGKPGDTGELFF. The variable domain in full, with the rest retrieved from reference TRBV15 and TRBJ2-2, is DAMVIQNPRYQVTQFGKPVTLSCSQTLNHNVMYWYQQKSSQAPKLLFHYYDKDFNNEADTPDNFQSRRPNTSFCFLDIRSPGLGDTAMYLCATGKPGDTGELFFGEGSRLTVL.

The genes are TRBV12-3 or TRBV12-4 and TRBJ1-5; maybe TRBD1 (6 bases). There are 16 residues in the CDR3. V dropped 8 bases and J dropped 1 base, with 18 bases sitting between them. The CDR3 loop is CASSPEGDGSNQPQHF. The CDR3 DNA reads TGTGCCAGCTCCCCCGAGGGGGACGGCAGCAATCAGCCCCAGCATTTT.

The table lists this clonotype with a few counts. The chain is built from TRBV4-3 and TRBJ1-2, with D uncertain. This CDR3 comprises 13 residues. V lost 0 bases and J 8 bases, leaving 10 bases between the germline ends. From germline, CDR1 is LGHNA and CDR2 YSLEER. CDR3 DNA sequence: TGCGCCAGCAGCCAAGATGGACGGACGGGCTACACCTTC. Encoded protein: CASSQDGRTGYTF.

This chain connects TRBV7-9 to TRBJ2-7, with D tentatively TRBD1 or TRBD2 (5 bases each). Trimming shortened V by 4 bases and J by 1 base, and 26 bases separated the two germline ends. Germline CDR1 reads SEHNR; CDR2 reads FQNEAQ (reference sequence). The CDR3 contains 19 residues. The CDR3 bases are TGTGCCAGCAGCTCGAGTAGATCGAGGGAAGGGGTAAAATCCTACGAGCAGTACTTC. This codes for CASSSSRSREGVKSYEQYF. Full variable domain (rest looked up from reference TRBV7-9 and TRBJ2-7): DTGVSQNPRHKITKRGQNVTFRCDPISEHNRLYWYRQTLGQGPEFLTYFQNEAQLEKSRLLSDRFSAERPKGSFSTLEIQRTEQGDSAMYLCASSSSRSREGVKSYEQYFGPGTRLTVT.

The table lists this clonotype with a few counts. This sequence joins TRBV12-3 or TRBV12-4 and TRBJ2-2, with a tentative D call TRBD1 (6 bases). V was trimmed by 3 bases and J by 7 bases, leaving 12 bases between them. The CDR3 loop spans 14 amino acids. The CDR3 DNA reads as TGTGCCAGCAGTTTTTTGACAGGTAGCGGGGAGCTGTTTTTT. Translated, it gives CASSFLTGSGELFF.

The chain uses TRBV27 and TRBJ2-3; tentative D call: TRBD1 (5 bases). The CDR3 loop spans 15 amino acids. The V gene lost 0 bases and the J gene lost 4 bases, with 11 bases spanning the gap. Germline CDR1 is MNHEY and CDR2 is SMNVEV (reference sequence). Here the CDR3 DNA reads TGTGCCAGCAGTTTATCGATTAGGGGTGCAGATACGCAGTATTTT. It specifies CASSLSIRGADTQYF.

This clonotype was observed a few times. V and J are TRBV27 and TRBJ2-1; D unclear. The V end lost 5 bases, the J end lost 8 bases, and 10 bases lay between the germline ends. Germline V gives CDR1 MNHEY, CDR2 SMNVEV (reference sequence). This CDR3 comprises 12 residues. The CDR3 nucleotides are TGTGCCAGCAGTCCTGGCTGGGATGAGCAGTTCTTC. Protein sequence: CASSPGWDEQFF.

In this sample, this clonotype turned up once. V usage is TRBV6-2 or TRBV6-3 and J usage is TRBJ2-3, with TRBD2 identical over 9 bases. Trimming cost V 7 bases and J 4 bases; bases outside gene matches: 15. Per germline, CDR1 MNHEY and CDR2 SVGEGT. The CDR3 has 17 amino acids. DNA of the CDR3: TGTGCCAGCAAATACCGGTTGGTAGCGGGAGAACCAGATACGCAGTATTTT. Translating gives CASKYRLVAGEPDTQYF.

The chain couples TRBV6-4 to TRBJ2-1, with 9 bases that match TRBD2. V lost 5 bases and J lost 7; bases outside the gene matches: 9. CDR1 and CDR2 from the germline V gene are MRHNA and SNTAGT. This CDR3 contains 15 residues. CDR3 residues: CASSTGPSGENEQFF. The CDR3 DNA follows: TGTGCCAGCAGTACCGGGCCTAGCGGGGAAAATGAGCAGTTCTTC.

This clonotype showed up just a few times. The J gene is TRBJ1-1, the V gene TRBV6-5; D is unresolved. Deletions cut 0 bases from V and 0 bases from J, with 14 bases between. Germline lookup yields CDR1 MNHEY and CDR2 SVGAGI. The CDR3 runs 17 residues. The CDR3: CASSYSRTAALNTEAFF. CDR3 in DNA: TGTGCCAGCAGTTACTCTCGTACGGCAGCCTTGAACACTGAAGCTTTCTTT.

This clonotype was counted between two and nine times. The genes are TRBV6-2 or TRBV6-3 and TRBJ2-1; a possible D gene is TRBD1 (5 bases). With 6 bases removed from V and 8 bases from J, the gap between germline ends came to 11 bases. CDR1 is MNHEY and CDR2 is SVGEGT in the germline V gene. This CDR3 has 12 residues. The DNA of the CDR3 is TGTGCCAGCAGAACGATGACAGATGAGCAGTTCTTC. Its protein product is CASRTMTDEQFF.

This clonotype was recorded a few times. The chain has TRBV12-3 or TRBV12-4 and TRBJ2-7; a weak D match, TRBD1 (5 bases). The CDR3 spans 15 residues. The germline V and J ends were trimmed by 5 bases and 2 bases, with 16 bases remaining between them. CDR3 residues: CASSPKPDKAYEQYF. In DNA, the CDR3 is TGTGCCAGCAGTCCCAAGCCGGACAAGGCCTACGAGCAGTACTTC.

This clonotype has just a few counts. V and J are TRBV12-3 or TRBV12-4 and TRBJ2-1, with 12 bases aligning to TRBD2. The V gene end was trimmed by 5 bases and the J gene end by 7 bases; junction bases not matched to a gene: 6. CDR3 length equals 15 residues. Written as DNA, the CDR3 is TGTGCCAGCAGTCGTCTAGCGGGAGGGGTAAATGAGCAGTTCTTC. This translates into CASSRLAGGVNEQFF.

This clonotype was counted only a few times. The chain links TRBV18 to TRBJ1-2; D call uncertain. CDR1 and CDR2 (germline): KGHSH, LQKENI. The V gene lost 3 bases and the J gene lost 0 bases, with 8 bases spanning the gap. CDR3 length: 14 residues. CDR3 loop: CASSPARSNYGYTF. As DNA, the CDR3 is TGTGCCAGCTCACCGGCCAGATCTAACTATGGCTACACCTTC.